Following are 15 T cell receptor beta chains from one sample sequenced in a study of tumor-infiltrating lymphocytes in primary liver carcinoma. A constant-region primer served to make TCR beta cDNA from approximately 490 ng total RNA. For TCR beta, libraries were produced by three nested multiplex PCR rounds using slightly modified ARM-PCR. The two initial PCR rounds, approximately 10 cycles each, used TRBV1-TRBV30 forward and C-beta reverse primers. One entry per CDR3 protein, called by TCRdb with MiXCR from the multiplex PCR reads. Of under 150,000 distinct CDR3 sequences in the sample, roughly 70% were seen once. Between roughly 20 and 33 mg of unsorted bulk tissue served as the source from which RNA and DNA were co-extracted. Sequencing input: tumor-adjacent normal liver tissue. These receptors came from a woman aged 55-69 years with primary liver carcinoma and hepatitis B virus infection.

In the case of this clonotype: A read error is likely, as this CDR3 ends without the conserved phenylalanine or tryptophan. This chain uses TRBV12-3 or TRBV12-4 with TRBJ2-7; TRBD1 agrees at 7 bases. CDR3 size: 14 residues. The CDR3 nucleotides read TGTGACAGCAGCCGACAGGGTTTCATCCACGAGCAGTACTTA. Protein sequence: CDSSRQGFIHEQYL.

The chain joins TRBV7-3 to TRBJ2-1, with a weak D call TRBD2 (5 bases). Germline V gives CDR1 SGHTA, CDR2 FQGTGA. V lost 1 base and J 1 base, leaving 5 bases between the germline ends. The CDR3 spans 14 residues. DNA of the CDR3: TGTGCCAGCAGCTTAAGCGGGTCCTACAATGAGCAGTTCTTC. This translates into CASSLSGSYNEQFF.

This clonotype has more than one count but fewer than ten. A much larger clonotype is one base distant, so this may be a read error. The chain recombines TRBV12-3 or TRBV12-4 with TRBJ2-7; 7 bases match TRBD1. J was trimmed by 1 base and V by 6 bases; bases with no gene match: 9. CDR3 length: 15 amino acids. The CDR3, as DNA: TGTGCCAGCAGCTCGACAGGGAGCCAGTCCTACGAGCAGTACTTC. Its protein is CASSSTGSQSYEQYF.

The chain joins TRBV6-2 or TRBV6-3 to TRBJ2-2; 7 nucleotides match TRBD1. The V segment lost 7 bases and the J segment 2 bases; nucleotides outside the gene matches: 7. CDR3 size: 15 residues. Germline V gene lookup returns CDR1 MNHEY and CDR2 SVGEGT. The CDR3 region is CASTRRQGNTGELFF. As DNA, the CDR3 is TGTGCCAGCACACGTAGACAGGGTAACACCGGGGAGCTGTTTTTT.

The rearrangement uses TRBV4-2 and TRBJ1-2; a possible D gene is TRBD1 (5 bases). The V and J ends lost 4 bases and 3 bases respectively, with 9 bases between them. CDR1 LGHNA and CDR2 YNFKEQ come from the germline V gene. The CDR3 is 13 residues long. This CDR3 is CASSPRGDYGYTF. DNA of the CDR3: TGTGCCAGCAGCCCGCGAGGGGACTATGGCTACACCTTC.

This clonotype was recorded a few times. A much more abundant neighbour one base away suggests this may be a read error. This chain joins TRBV5-5 and TRBJ2-7; D uncertain. The V gene's germline CDR1 is SGHKS and CDR2 YYEKEE (reference sequence). This CDR3 contains 13 residues. The CDR3 DNA reads TGTGCCGGCAGCTTGGATGGCGGTTACGAGCAGTACTTC. The encoded protein is CAGSLDGGYEQYF.

Details on this clonotype: This may be a read error: a much more frequent sequence differs by one nucleotide. The rearrangement uses TRBV28 and TRBJ2-7; the match to TRBD2 covers 13 bases. This CDR3 is 16 amino acids long. V shed 3 bases and J 3 bases; nucleotides not matched to a gene: 5. Per germline, CDR1 MDHEN and CDR2 SYDVKM. The CDR3, as DNA: TGTGCCAGCAGTTTGGGGACTAGCGGGGCTATCTACGAGCAGTACTTC. Amino acids: CASSLGTSGAIYEQYF.

The chain recombines TRBV28 with TRBJ2-2; TRBD2 matches 10 bases. J gave up 9 bases and V 11 bases, and 15 bases lay outside the gene matches. Looked up from germline, CDR1 is MDHEN and CDR2 is SYDVKM. This CDR3 has 15 amino acids. DNA for the CDR3: TGTGCCGGCACCGAAAGCGGGAGGGCCTACAGGGAGCTGTTTTTT. Translating gives CAGTESGRAYRELFF.

This chain links TRBV28 with TRBJ2-2; 8 nucleotides match TRBD2. Looked up from germline, CDR1 is MDHEN and CDR2 is SYDVKM. The CDR3 runs 16 residues. V lost 6 bases to trimming and J lost 4 bases; unmatched junction nucleotides: 10. The CDR3 nucleotides read TGTGCCAGCAGCCCCAAAGGGACTAGTAGCACCGGGGAGCTGTTTTTT. The encoded protein is CASSPKGTSSTGELFF.

Notes on this clonotype: The junction shows a germline mismatch at one end, possibly a read error. V gene TRBV30 combines with J gene TRBJ2-2, with D possibly matching TRBD2 (5 bases). CDR3 length: 14 amino acids. Germline-derived CDR1 and CDR2 are GTSNPN and SVGIG (reference sequence). Here the CDR3 reads CAWGVPPGVGELFF. In DNA form, the CDR3 reads TGTGCCTGGGGTGTACCTCCCGGGGTAGGCGAGCTGTTTTTT. Based on the CDR3 plus reference TRBV30 and TRBJ2-2, the full variable domain is SQTIHQWPATLVQPVGSPLSLECTVEGTSNPNLYWYRQAAGRGLQLLFYSVGIGQISSEVPQNLSASRPQDRQFILSSKKLLLSDSGFYLCAWGVPPGVGELFFGEGSRLTVL.

Turning to this clonotype: An end of the junction does not agree with germline; a read error may underlie this. The chain joins TRBV6-5 to TRBJ1-1, with TRBD1 matching 7 bases. In germline, CDR1 is MNHEY, CDR2 SVGAGI. This CDR3 has 14 amino acids. The CDR3 sequence: CASNTGTANTEAFF. In DNA, the CDR3 is TGTGCCAGCAACACCGGGACAGCGAACACTGAGGCTTTCTTT.

In regard to this clonotype: Compared with germline, one end of the junction differs, possibly owing to a read error. V gene TRBV5-1 combines with J gene TRBJ2-3; 7 bases are a match to TRBD2. The germline V gene encodes CDR1 SGHRS and CDR2 YFSETQ. The CDR3 contains 16 residues. The CDR3 is CAIRRGGGSSTDTQYF. The CDR3 region has the DNA TGTGCCATCCGAAGGGGTGGCGGGAGTAGCACAGATACGCAGTATTTT.

The chain uses TRBV6-2 or TRBV6-3 and TRBJ2-2; the D gene is possibly TRBD1 (5 bases). The CDR3 is 14 residues long. Trimming stripped 9 bases from V and 4 bases from J, with 15 bases between. Per germline, CDR1 MNHEY and CDR2 SVGEGT. In nucleotides, the CDR3 is TGTGCCAGAAGACAGATTGCCTCCACCGGGGAGCTGTTTTTT. Encoded protein: CARRQIASTGELFF.

The V and J genes are TRBV5-1 and TRBJ1-1; 8 nucleotides line up with TRBD1. Germline CDR1 and CDR2: SGHRS and YFSETQ. V shed 3 bases and J 4 bases; nucleotides not matched to a gene: 11. This CDR3 spans 16 amino acids. In DNA, the CDR3 is TGCGCCAGCAGCTCCACCGGGACAGGAGGGGGCACTGAAGCTTTCTTT. This translates into CASSSTGTGGGTEAFF.

The gene calls are TRBV4-2 and TRBJ1-4; D remains ambiguous. V was shortened by 0 bases and J by 14 bases, with 28 bases between the two germline ends. From germline, CDR1 is LGHNA and CDR2 YNFKEQ. CDR3 size: 18 residues. For the CDR3, the DNA is TGTGCCAGCAGCCAAGATATTGTATTCGACAAAGGGAATGAAAGGCTGTTTTTT. Translation gives CASSQDIVFDKGNERLFF.